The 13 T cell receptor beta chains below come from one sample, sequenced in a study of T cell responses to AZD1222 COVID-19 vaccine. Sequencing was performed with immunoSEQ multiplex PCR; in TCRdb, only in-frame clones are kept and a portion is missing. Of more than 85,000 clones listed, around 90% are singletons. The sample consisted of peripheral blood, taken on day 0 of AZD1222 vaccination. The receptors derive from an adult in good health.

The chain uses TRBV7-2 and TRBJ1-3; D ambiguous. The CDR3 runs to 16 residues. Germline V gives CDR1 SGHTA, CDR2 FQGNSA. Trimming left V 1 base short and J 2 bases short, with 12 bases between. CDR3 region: CASSLGEVRAGNTIYF. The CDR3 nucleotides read TGTGCCAGCAGCTTAGGGGAAGTACGGGCTGGAAACACCATATATTTT.

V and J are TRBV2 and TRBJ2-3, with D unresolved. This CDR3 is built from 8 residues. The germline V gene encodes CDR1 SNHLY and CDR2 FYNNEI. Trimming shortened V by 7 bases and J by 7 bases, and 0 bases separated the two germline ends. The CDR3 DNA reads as TGTGCCAGCAATACGCAGTATTTT. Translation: CASNTQYF.

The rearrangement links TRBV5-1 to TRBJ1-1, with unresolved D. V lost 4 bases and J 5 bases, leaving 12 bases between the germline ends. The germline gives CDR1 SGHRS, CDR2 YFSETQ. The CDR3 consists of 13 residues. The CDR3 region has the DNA TGCGCCAGCAGCCTGGACCCGGAGACTGAAGCTTTCTTT. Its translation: CASSLDPETEAFF.

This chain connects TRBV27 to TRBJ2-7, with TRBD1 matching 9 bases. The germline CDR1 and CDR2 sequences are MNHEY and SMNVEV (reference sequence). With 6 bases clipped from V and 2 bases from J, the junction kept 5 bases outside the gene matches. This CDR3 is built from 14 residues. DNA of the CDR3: TGTGCCAGCAGCAGGGGACAGGGAACCTACGAGCAGTACTTC. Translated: CASSRGQGTYEQYF.

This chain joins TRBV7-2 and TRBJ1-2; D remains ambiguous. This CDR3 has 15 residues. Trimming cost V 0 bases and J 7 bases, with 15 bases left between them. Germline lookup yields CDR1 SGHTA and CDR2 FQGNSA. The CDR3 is CASSLAAKEGGGYTF. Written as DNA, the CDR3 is TGTGCCAGCAGCTTAGCGGCCAAAGAGGGTGGTGGCTACACCTTC.

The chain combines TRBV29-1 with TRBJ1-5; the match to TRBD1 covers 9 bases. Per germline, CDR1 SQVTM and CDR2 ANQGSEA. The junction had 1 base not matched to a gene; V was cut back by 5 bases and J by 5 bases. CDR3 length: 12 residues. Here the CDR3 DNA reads TGCAGCGTTCGGGACAGGGATCAGCCCCAGCATTTT. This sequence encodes CSVRDRDQPQHF.

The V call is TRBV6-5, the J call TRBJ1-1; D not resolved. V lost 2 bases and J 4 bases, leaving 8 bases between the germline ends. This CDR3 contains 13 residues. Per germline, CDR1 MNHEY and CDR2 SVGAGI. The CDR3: CASSYEGGTEAFF. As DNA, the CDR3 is TGTGCCAGCAGTTACGAGGGTGGCACTGAAGCTTTCTTT.

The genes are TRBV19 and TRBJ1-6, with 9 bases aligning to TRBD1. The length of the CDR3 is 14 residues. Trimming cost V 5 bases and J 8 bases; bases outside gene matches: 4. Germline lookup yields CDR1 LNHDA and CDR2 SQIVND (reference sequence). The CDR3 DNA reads TGTGCCAGTAGTGTACAGGGGGCGGATTCACCCCTCCACTTT. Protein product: CASSVQGADSPLHF.

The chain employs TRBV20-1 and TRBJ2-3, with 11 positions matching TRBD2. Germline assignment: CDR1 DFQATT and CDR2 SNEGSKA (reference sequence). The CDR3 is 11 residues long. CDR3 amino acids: CIAGGARGQYF. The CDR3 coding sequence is TGCATAGCGGGAGGGGCCCGGGGGCAGTATTTT.

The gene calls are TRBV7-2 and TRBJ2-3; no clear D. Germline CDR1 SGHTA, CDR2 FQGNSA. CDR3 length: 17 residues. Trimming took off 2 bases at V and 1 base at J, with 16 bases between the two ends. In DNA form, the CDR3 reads TGTGCCAGCAGCTTAATATTACCAGGTGTGGGCACAGATACGCAGTATTTT. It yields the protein CASSLILPGVGTDTQYF. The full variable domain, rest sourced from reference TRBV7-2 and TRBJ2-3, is GAGVSQSPSNKVTEKGKDVELRCDPISGHTALYWYRQSLGQGLEFLIYFQGNSAPDKSGLPSDRFSAERTGGSVSTLTIQRTQQEDSAVYLCASSLILPGVGTDTQYFGPGTRLTVL.

The CDR3 here is CASSLTGSSYEQYF. CDR3 coding DNA: TGTGCCAGCAGTCTTACCGGGAGCTCCTACGAGCAGTACTTC. The V call is TRBV28, the J call TRBJ2-7, with D possibly TRBD2 on 6 matching bases. The CDR3 consists of 14 residues. V dropped 5 bases and J dropped 0 bases, with 11 bases sitting between them. Germline-derived CDR1 and CDR2 are MDHEN and SYDVKM. Together with reference TRBV28 and TRBJ2-7, the CDR3 gives the full variable domain: DVKVTQSSRYLVKRTGEKVFLECVQDMDHENMFWYRQDPGLGLRLIYFSYDVKMKEKGDIPEGYSVSREKKERFSLILESASTNQTSMYLCASSLTGSSYEQYFGPGTRLTVT.

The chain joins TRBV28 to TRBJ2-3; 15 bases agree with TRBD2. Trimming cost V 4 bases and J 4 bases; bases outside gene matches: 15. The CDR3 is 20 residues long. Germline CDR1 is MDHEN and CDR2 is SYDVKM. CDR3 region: CASSSPHRTSGRARADTQYF. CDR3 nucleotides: TGTGCCAGCAGTTCTCCGCACAGGACTAGCGGGAGGGCCAGGGCAGATACGCAGTATTTT.

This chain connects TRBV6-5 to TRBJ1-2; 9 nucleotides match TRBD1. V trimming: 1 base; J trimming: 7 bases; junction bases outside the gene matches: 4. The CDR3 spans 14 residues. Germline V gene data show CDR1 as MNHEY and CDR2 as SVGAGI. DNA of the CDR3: TGTGCCAGCAGTTACTTAACAGGGGGCCTTGGCTACACCTTC. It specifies CASSYLTGGLGYTF.